This is a list of T cell receptor beta chains from one sample in a study of cytomegalovirus exposure and HLA in healthy donors. Data came from immunoSEQ multiplex PCR; TCRdb stores just in-frame clones and leaves some out. This sample has 100,000 to 150,000 clones, with approximately 84% found just once. The sample taken for sequencing was PBMCs. All receptors derive from a woman between 40 and 50 years old in good health and CMV-seronegative. Each CDR3 is given with its conserved first and last residue. A D gene is named only where the DNA matches it firmly. Size tells how often a clone was seen (once, few, many) or the class of an expanded clone, and some rows leave it out.

d_call j_call v_call clone_size cdr3_nt cdr3_aa
. TRBJ2-1 TRBV9 few TGTGCCAGCAGCGTAGGGGGCGGGGACAGTCGGCAGTTCTTC CASSVGGGDSRQFF
. TRBJ2-7 TRBV27 . TGTGCCAGCAGTCCCGGACTCCCCTACGAGCAGTACTTC CASSPGLPYEQYF
TRBD2 TRBJ2-7 TRBV5-1 . TGCGCCAGCAGCCCAAGCGGGGACTCCTACGAGCAGTACTTC CASSPSGDSYEQYF
TRBD1 TRBJ2-7 TRBV10-3 . TGTGCCATCAGTGAGGGGACAGGGTCCTACGAGCAGTACTTC CAISEGTGSYEQYF
TRBD2 TRBJ2-3 TRBV7-3 . TGTGCCAGCAGCTCACTAGCGGGGGCACACACAGATACGCAGTATTTT CASSSLAGAHTDTQYF
. TRBJ1-4 TRBV9 once TGTGCCAGCAGCCCCTATTGGAGTAATGAAAAACTGTTTTTT CASSPYWSNEKLFF
. TRBJ1-1 TRBV19 . TGTGCCAGTAGTATGACGGCCAGGGCGAACACTGAAGCTTTCTTT CASSMTARANTEAFF
TRBD2 TRBJ2-2 TRBV5-4 . TGTGCCAGCAGCTGGGGACTAGTGAACACCGGGGAGCTGTTTTTT CASSWGLVNTGELFF
TRBD1 TRBJ1-1 TRBV19 . TGTGCCAGTAGCCCGGACAGGGGACGGAACACTGAAGCTTTCTTT CASSPDRGRNTEAFF
TRBD2 TRBJ2-5 TRBV4-2 . TGTGCCAGCAGCCAAGAAATGGGCGGGACTAGTGGCGAGACCCAGTACTTC CASSQEMGGTSGETQYF
. TRBJ1-1 TRBV5-1 once TGCGCCAGCAGTTCGGGATACGGCATACCGCGGTTGAACACTGAAGCTTTCTTT CASSSGYGIPRLNTEAFF
TRBD1 TRBJ1-6 TRBV28 . TGTGCCAGCAGTTCGACAGGGGGCCTCCCTAGCTCCTATAATTCACCCCTCCACTTT CASSSTGGLPSSYNSPLHF
TRBD2 TRBJ2-7 TRBV28 . TGTGCCAGCAGTACTAGCATGCGGGGGGATGTAACCTACGAGCAGTACTTC CASSTSMRGDVTYEQYF
TRBD1 TRBJ2-3 TRBV9 few TGTGCCAGCAGCGTAGGTACAGGGGGGCCAGATACGCAGTATTTT CASSVGTGGPDTQYF
TRBD1 TRBJ1-5 TRBV19 . TGTGCCAGTAGTCCCGGACAGGGTATCGGTGGCAATCAGCCCCAGCATTTT CASSPGQGIGGNQPQHF
. TRBJ2-3 TRBV21-1 . TGTGCCAGCAGCAACGACTCGCCTAGCGGGCGCACGACCACAGATACGCAGTATTTT CASSNDSPSGRTTTDTQYF
. TRBJ2-5 TRBV7-8 once TGTGCCAGCAGCCCCGGACAGAAAGAGACCCAGTACTTC CASSPGQKETQYF
TRBD1 TRBJ1-1 TRBV18 . TGTGCCAGCTCATCAGGGACAGGGACCCTCCTTACTGAAGCTTTCTTT CASSSGTGTLLTEAFF
. TRBJ2-3 TRBV30 . TGTGCCTGGGCCGGACAGAGCACAGATACGCAGTATTTT CAWAGQSTDTQYF
TRBD2 TRBJ2-7 TRBV28 . TGTGCCAGCAGTCCCGGACTAGCGGGAGAGTACGAGCAGTACTTC CASSPGLAGEYEQYF
TRBD2 TRBJ2-1 TRBV29-1 . TGCAGCTTTCCTAGCGGAGTTTACAATGAGCAGTTCTTC CSFPSGVYNEQFF
TRBD2 TRBJ2-1 TRBV19 few TGTGCCAGTAGTGGGCGGGGGGAGCAGTTCTTC CASSGRGEQFF
TRBD1 TRBJ1-2 TRBV16 . TGTGCCAGCAGCCAGGGACAGGTGAATGGCTACACCTTC CASSQGQVNGYTF
. TRBJ1-5 TRBV9 . TGTGCCAGCAGCGTAGACTTGGGCAATCAGCCCCAGCATTTT CASSVDLGNQPQHF
. TRBJ2-3 TRBV11-3 . TGTGCCAGCAGCCACTGGGGCGGCGGAGCAAGATCCACAGATACGCAGTATTTT CASSHWGGGARSTDTQYF
TRBD2 TRBJ2-7 TRBV5-1 . TGCGCCAGCAGCTTTGGACTAGCGGGAATGGACGAGCAGTACTTC CASSFGLAGMDEQYF
. TRBJ2-3 TRBV5-1 . TGCGCCAGCAGTAGGGCTAGCCCCAGCACAGATACGCAGTATTTT CASSRASPSTDTQYF
TRBD1 TRBJ1-5 TRBV5-4 . TGTGCCAGCAGCCAGGGGACAGGGGATCAGCCCCAGCATTTT CASSQGTGDQPQHF
. TRBJ2-7 TRBV11-2 . TGTGCCAGCGGCTTAGAGTGGGACTTACGCTCCTACGAGCAGTACTTC CASGLEWDLRSYEQYF
. TRBJ1-1 TRBV7-9 few TGTGCCAGCAGGGATAGGGAGGATACTGAAGCTTTCTTT CASRDREDTEAFF
. TRBJ1-5 TRBV28 . TGTGCCAGCAGTTTAGGGGGGGCGGGGAATCAGCCCCAGCATTTT CASSLGGAGNQPQHF
. TRBJ2-5 TRBV4-1 . TGCGCCAGCAGCCAAGAGGGCGACAGTAGGTTAGAGACCCAGTACTTC CASSQEGDSRLETQYF
. TRBJ2-3 TRBV7-3 . TGTGCCAGCAGCCCCCCGGGGGTGACAGATACGCAGTATTTT CASSPPGVTDTQYF
. TRBJ2-5 TRBV5-1 . TGCGCCAGCAGCCCCCAGCTGGGAGGGGGGGAGACCCAGTACTTC CASSPQLGGGETQYF
TRBD1 TRBJ1-6 TRBV18 . TGTGCCAGCGCAACACAGGGGACTCATCTCGATTCACCCCTCCACTTT CASATQGTHLDSPLHF
TRBD1 TRBJ2-2 TRBV29-1 few TGCAGCGTTGAGTCACAGGGGGCAACCGGGGAGCTGTTTTTT CSVESQGATGELFF
. TRBJ2-3 TRBV27 . TGTGCCAGCAGTCCCCGGACTGTAATCGGGGATACGCAGTATTTT CASSPRTVIGDTQYF
TRBD2 TRBJ2-7 TRBV7-2 . TGTGCCAGCAGCGCGTCTAGCGGGGGCCTATACGAGCAGTACTTC CASSASSGGLYEQYF
. TRBJ1-5 TRBV19 few TGTGCCTCAAAGAGGGAGGGGTTAACCCCACAGCATTTT CASKREGLTPQHF
TRBD2 TRBJ2-3 TRBV7-2 . TGTGCCAGCAGCTATAGCGGGGGGGCCGGCACAGATACGCAGTATTTT CASSYSGGAGTDTQYF
TRBD2 TRBJ2-5 TRBV5-6 . TGTGCCAGCACCCGGACGGGGGGGCCAGAGACCCAGTACTTC CASTRTGGPETQYF
. TRBJ1-1 TRBV1 . TGCACCAGCAGCCAAGATTCAGGAACTGAAGCTTTCTTT CTSSQDSGTEAFF
TRBD2 TRBJ2-7 TRBV4-2 . TGTGCCAGCAGCCAAGATTCGCTAGCGGGAGTCACCTGGTACGAGCAGTACTTC CASSQDSLAGVTWYEQYF
. TRBJ1-1 TRBV5-4 . TGTGCCAGCAGCCCGCCACCACCCCGGGGCACTGAAGCTTTCTTT CASSPPPPRGTEAFF
. TRBJ1-3 TRBV28 . TGTGCCAGCAGTTTAGGGGGGGGGCATCGAGGAAACACCATATATTTT CASSLGGGHRGNTIYF
. TRBJ1-1 TRBV7-2 . TGTGCCAGCAGCTTCTCTCGCGGCGGGAACACTGAAGCTTTCTTT CASSFSRGGNTEAFF
. TRBJ2-7 TRBV5-1 . TGCGCCAGCAGCTTGACGGCAGGGTATCTATACGAGCAGTACTTC CASSLTAGYLYEQYF
TRBD1 TRBJ2-6 TRBV2 few TGTGCCAGCAGTGGGACAGGGGTCGGGGCCAACGGCCTGACTTTC CASSGTGVGANGLTF
. TRBJ2-2 TRBV11-3 . TGTGCCAGCAGCTTAGGGGTGAGGGACACCGGGGAGCTGTTTTTT CASSLGVRDTGELFF
TRBD2 TRBJ2-7 TRBV27 few TGTGCCAGCAGTCCCACCGGGAGGTGGAGCGAGCAGTACTTC CASSPTGRWSEQYF
. TRBJ2-6 TRBV7-6 . TGTGCCAGCAGCTTAGTGGCTGGGGCCAACGGCCTGACTTTC CASSLVAGANGLTF